This TCR beta chain appears in the sequencing data of a study of Tregs in tolerant kidney transplant recipients. Data came from immunoSEQ multiplex PCR; TCRdb stores just in-frame clones and leaves some out. The table includes 110,000 or so clones, 90% detected once. Regarding the study as a whole: Tregs expanded with activated donor B cells seemed most donor-specific. This study did not directly address biological reproducibility. Validation in larger populations is needed because few patients were studied.

Turning to this clone: Its matching antigen is unknown.

The CDR3 consists of 16 residues. V lost 3 bases to trimming and J lost 2 bases; unmatched junction nucleotides: 10. The germline gives CDR1 WNHNN, CDR2 SYGVQD (reference sequence). Sequences were derived from CD4+ T cells from blood, sampled before the transplant. V and J are TRBV10-1 and TRBJ2-7; 7 nucleotides agree with TRBD2. The clonotype comes from a human donor who received a combined kidney and bone marrow transplant. The CDR3 here is CASSDNGRAGTYEQYF. CDR3 DNA sequence: TGCGCCAGCAGTGATAATGGGCGAGCGGGGACCTACGAGCAGTACTTC.